This TCR beta chain stems from a study of T cell responses to AZD1222 COVID-19 vaccine. This CDR3 has 13 amino acids. The germline CDR1 and CDR2 sequences are SGHRS and YFSETQ. V shed 3 bases and J 5 bases; nucleotides not matched to a gene: 4. Using immunoSEQ multiplex PCR, the repertoire was profiled, and TCRdb retains in-frame clones only, with some absent. The table lists about 120,000 clones, just over 85% of them singletons, with about 10% in the top ten. This TCR was sampled from an adult in good health. The gene calls are TRBV5-1 and TRBJ2-5, with 7 bases fitting TRBD2. The sequences come from peripheral blood, collected on day 0 of AZD1222 vaccination. The CDR3 reads CASSSPGGETQYF. CDR3 nucleotide sequence: TGCGCCAGCAGCTCCCCCGGGGGGGAGACCCAGTACTTC.